The source of this T cell receptor beta chain is a study of regulatory T cells in long-lasting Graves disease. Overall study results and limits: Graves' patients with persistent disease showed TCR diversity lower than patients newly diagnosed. Investigators studied peripheral blood only, not thyroid tissue.

The authors built TCR beta libraries using iRepertoire HTBI primers and Arm-PCR of CDR3 regions. TCRdb recomputed calls from the multiplex PCR reads with MiXCR, one row per CDR3 protein. Of 350,000 to 450,000 distinct CDR3 sequences detected, about 10% appear once; the ten largest clones hold 18%. CDR1 is SGHTA and CDR2 is FQGNSA in the germline V gene. CDR3 length equals 15 residues. Trimming removed 4 bases at V and 8 bases at J, with 20 bases between. Comments on this clonotype: Its specificity is not known. A much larger clone is a single base away; this may be a read error.

Time point: newly diagnosed GD, antithyroid drugs for less than 3 months. From RNA extracted from PBMCs, the TCR library was made. Investigators report Graves' disease was diagnosed under American Thyroid Association guidelines. The sample was also reused in another study, on T cells in Graves' hyperthyroidism and ophthalmopathy. According to that study: By a 13 V-J model, ophthalmopathy was set apart from stable hyperthyroidism.

J is TRBJ1-2 and V is TRBV7-2; D remains ambiguous. The sequencing here drew on peripheral blood mononuclear cells (PBMCs), taken at new diagnosis, from a patient treated with antithyroid drugs. The sequence was obtained from a woman in her late teens or twenties with Graves disease. As DNA, the CDR3 is TGTGCCAGCAGCTCGCGATGGGGATCCGTGATGGGCTACACCTTC. Translation: CASSSRWGSVMGYTF.